Listed below are T cell receptor beta chains from one sample, sequenced in a study of OX40 agonist ivuxolimab in advanced cancers. Here immunoSEQ multiplex PCR was the method, and the copy in TCRdb shows in-frame clones only, minus some. The sample yields fewer than 15,000 clones, 80% seen once. This sample comprised CD4+ or CD8+ T cells sorted from blood, obtained in a trial of the OX40 agonist ivuxolimab. The receptors were gathered from an adult with an advanced solid tumor such as melanoma, head and neck, liver or kidney cancer. The CDR3 runs from the conserved cysteine through the conserved F or W. The order of the fields is clone size, D gene, V gene, J gene, CDR3 protein, CDR3 DNA. The D gene is left open where the match is weak. Size tells how often a clone was seen (once, few, many) or the class of an expanded clone, and some rows leave it out.

clone_size: -; d_call: -; v_call: TRBV12-5; j_call: TRBJ2-4; cdr3_aa: CASGIPGLNIQYF; cdr3_nt: TGTGCTAGTGGAATCCCGGGCCTAAACATTCAGTACTTC
clone_size: -; d_call: -; v_call: TRBV2; j_call: TRBJ1-4; cdr3_aa: CASSEALLGGGAGNEKLFF; cdr3_nt: TGTGCCAGCAGTGAAGCGCTTCTTGGAGGGGGGGCCGGTAATGAAAAACTGTTTTTT
clone_size: -; d_call: TRBD2; v_call: TRBV11-2; j_call: TRBJ2-7; cdr3_aa: CASSPPFGVAGSYEQYF; cdr3_nt: TGTGCCAGCAGCCCCCCTTTCGGTGTAGCGGGGAGCTACGAGCAGTACTTC
clone_size: -; d_call: TRBD1; v_call: TRBV25-1; j_call: TRBJ1-1; cdr3_aa: CASSEEGQLNTEAFF; cdr3_nt: TGTGCCAGCAGTGAGGAGGGACAGCTGAACACTGAAGCTTTCTTT
clone_size: -; d_call: TRBD2; v_call: TRBV27; j_call: TRBJ2-6; cdr3_aa: CASSLQRGGDGANVLTF; cdr3_nt: TGTGCCAGCAGTTTACAGCGGGGGGGAGATGGGGCCAACGTCCTGACTTTC
clone_size: -; d_call: TRBD2; v_call: TRBV10-3; j_call: TRBJ2-1; cdr3_aa: CAISDGLAGDNHEQFF; cdr3_nt: TGTGCCATCAGTGATGGACTAGCGGGAGATAACCATGAGCAGTTCTTC
clone_size: -; d_call: -; v_call: TRBV20-1; j_call: TRBJ2-7; cdr3_aa: CSAGPSYEQYF; cdr3_nt: TGCAGTGCCGGACCTTCCTACGAGCAGTACTTC
clone_size: once; d_call: -; v_call: TRBV5-1; j_call: TRBJ2-7; cdr3_aa: CASSLRPDNSYEQYF; cdr3_nt: TGCGCCAGCAGCTTGCGGCCGGACAACTCCTACGAGCAGTACTTC
clone_size: -; d_call: -; v_call: TRBV11-2; j_call: TRBJ2-1; cdr3_aa: CASSLDRGGHEQFF; cdr3_nt: TGTGCCAGCAGCTTAGATCGAGGGGGTCATGAGCAGTTCTTC
clone_size: -; d_call: -; v_call: TRBV15; j_call: TRBJ2-1; cdr3_aa: CATSRDGQGDEQFF; cdr3_nt: TGTGCCACCAGCAGAGATGGGCAGGGAGATGAGCAGTTCTTC
clone_size: few; d_call: TRBD1; v_call: TRBV5-1; j_call: TRBJ2-7; cdr3_aa: CASSPVGTGTYEQYF; cdr3_nt: TGCGCCAGCAGCCCGGTGGGGACAGGGACCTACGAGCAGTACTTC